A selection of T cell receptor beta chains follows, all from one sample in a study of T cells in Graves' hyperthyroidism and ophthalmopathy. Using its own MiXCR run on the multiplex PCR reads, TCRdb lists one record per CDR3 protein. Of 730,000 or so distinct CDR3 sequences in the sample, over 15% were seen once. Sequencing used blood. Receptor source: a woman aged 45-65 years with Graves' hyperthyroidism that later progressed to Graves' ophthalmopathy. CDR3s include the opening cysteine and the closing phenylalanine or tryptophan. Fields, in order: D gene, clone size, J gene, V gene, CDR3 DNA, CDR3 protein. D genes are given only for firm matches. A clone size is listed for some rows: how often the clone was seen (once, few, many), or a class if it is expanded.

D: NA
size: few
J: TRBJ2-7
V: TRBV29-1
DNA: TGCAGCGTTGTCGTCAGAAGCTCCTACGAGCAGTACTTC
CDR3: CSVVVRSSYEQYF

D: NA
size: NA
J: TRBJ2-1
V: TRBV20-1
DNA: TGCAGTGCTGTTCTGGGGGAGGATGAGCAGTTCTTC
CDR3: CSAVLGEDEQFF

D: NA
size: few
J: TRBJ2-1
V: TRBV9
DNA: TGTGCCAGCAGCGTAGGGGGACTCCGAGGGGTCTACAATGAGCAGTTCTTC
CDR3: CASSVGGLRGVYNEQFF

D: TRBD1
size: NA
J: TRBJ2-5
V: TRBV5-1
DNA: TGCGCCAGCAGCTTGCTAACAGGGGAAGGAGGAGAGACCCAGTACTTC
CDR3: CASSLLTGEGGETQYF

D: NA
size: many
J: TRBJ1-5
V: TRBV20-1
DNA: TGCAGTGCTAGAGGTGGACAGAACGATCAGCCCCAGCATTTT
CDR3: CSARGGQNDQPQHF

D: NA
size: few
J: TRBJ1-1
V: TRBV6-2/TRBV6-3
DNA: TGTGCCAGCAGTTACTCCACGGGGATTGAAGCTTTCTTT
CDR3: CASSYSTGIEAFF

D: NA
size: many
J: TRBJ1-5
V: TRBV2
DNA: TGTGCCAGCCGGACAGAATATCAGCCCCAGCATTTT
CDR3: CASRTEYQPQHF

D: NA
size: few
J: TRBJ1-2
V: TRBV10-3
DNA: TGTGCCATCACGAACGACAGACAGGTCGCCAACTATGGCTACACCTTC
CDR3: CAITNDRQVANYGYTF

D: TRBD2
size: few
J: TRBJ2-1
V: TRBV4-1
DNA: TGCGCCAGCAGCCTCCCGTTTAGCGGGGGGTTCAATGAGCAGTTCTTC
CDR3: CASSLPFSGGFNEQFF

D: NA
size: NA
J: TRBJ1-1
V: TRBV29-1
DNA: TGCAGCGTTGCAGGGGAAACTGGTAGAGCTTTCTTT
CDR3: CSVAGETGRAFF

D: NA
size: few
J: TRBJ1-2
V: TRBV6-5
DNA: TGTGCCAGCAGTTACTCTCCAGGGAGTAACTATGGCTACACCTTC
CDR3: CASSYSPGSNYGYTF

D: NA
size: NA
J: TRBJ1-1
V: TRBV4-2
DNA: TGTGCCAGCAGCCAAGGCACAAGCACTGAAGCTTTCTTT
CDR3: CASSQGTSTEAFF